This T cell receptor (beta chain) was identified in a study of technical replicates of blood from a few donors. The germline V gene has CDR1 LGHNA and CDR2 YNFKEQ. CDR3 size: 15 residues. V shed 2 bases and J shed 0 bases, with 8 bases lying between them. Method: immunoSEQ multiplex PCR; TCRdb's copy keeps in-frame clones and lacks some. Of some 80,000 clones listed, around four fifths are singletons. This clone has a single count. V gene TRBV4-2 combines with J gene TRBJ1-3; D gene uncertain. The receptor comes from a human donor in good health. Some clones in this sample may be carry-over from other donors' samples. Sequencing used PBMCs. This CDR3 reads CASSQYRFSGNTIYF. As DNA, the CDR3 is TGTGCCAGCAGCCAATACAGATTCTCTGGAAACACCATATATTTT.